This record covers a single TCR beta chain. The antigen is unknown. The data belong to a study of graft-versus-host responses after intestinal transplantation. Germline assignment: CDR1 SEHNR and CDR2 FQNEAQ (reference sequence). This CDR3 has 13 residues. Trimming cost V 5 bases and J 4 bases; bases outside gene matches: 3. Sequencing used immunoSEQ multiplex PCR; TCRdb keeps in-frame clones, though not all of them. The table lists approximately 14,000 clones, roughly 86% of them singletons. Study outcomes and limitations: Those patients showing graft-donor T cell macrochimerism displayed high graft-versus-host to host-versus-graft clonal ratios in allografts. GvH clonotypes were identified within recipient marrow, with a subset emerging first in ileum or blood.

The clonotype was recovered from a human patient who received an intestinal transplant, so some T cells may come from the graft donor. The chain couples TRBV7-9 to TRBJ1-2; 8 nucleotides line up with TRBD1. The input for sequencing was bone marrow, taken 120 to 130 days after intestinal transplantation. In nucleotides, the CDR3 is TGTGCCAGCAGCGTGGGACAGGCCTATGGCTACACCTTC. Translated: CASSVGQAYGYTF.